The 17 T cell receptor beta chains below come from one sample, sequenced in a study of response to subunit inactivated influenza vaccine. TCRdb independently ran MiXCR on the RT-PCR reads; one entry per CDR3 protein. Among about 800,000 distinct CDR3 sequences listed, 21% were seen once. Sample: PBMCs from blood, taken about 5 days after vaccination. These receptors were obtained from a middle-aged man who received an inactivated influenza vaccine.

The CDR3 protein is CATSTAAGGRADTQYF. CDR3 DNA: TGTGCCACCAGCACGGCGGCGGGGGGGCGGGCAGATACGCAGTATTTT. The chain recombines TRBV15 with TRBJ2-3; TRBD2 aligns across 9 bases. CDR3 length equals 16 residues. Trimming removed 4 bases from V and 4 bases from J; junction bases left unmatched: 9. CDR1 is LNHNV and CDR2 is YYDKDF in the germline V gene (reference sequence).

In this sample, this clonotype turned up a few times. The chain uses TRBV18 and TRBJ2-7; tentatively, D is TRBD2 (5 bases). This CDR3 spans 14 amino acids. The V and J ends lost 0 bases and 3 bases respectively, with 9 bases between them. Germline lookup yields CDR1 KGHSH and CDR2 LQKENI. The CDR3 DNA follows: TGTGCCAGCTCACCACCGGTCCGGGGCTACGAGCAGTACTTC. Amino acids: CASSPPVRGYEQYF. The whole variable domain, filled in from reference TRBV18 and TRBJ2-7, reads NAGVMQNPRHLVRRRGQEARLRCSPMKGHSHVYWYRQLPEEGLKFMVYLQKENIIDESGMPKERFSAEFPKEGPSILRIQQVVRGDSAAYFCASSPPVRGYEQYFGPGTRLTVT.

The J gene is TRBJ2-1, the V gene TRBV7-2; TRBD1 matches at 7 bases. The length of the CDR3 is 14 residues. Unmatched junction bases numbered 14, after V lost 4 bases and J lost 14 bases. Germline V gene sequence: CDR1 SGHTA, CDR2 FQGNSA. CDR3 region: CASSSRTGGISKFF. Here the CDR3 DNA reads TGTGCCAGCAGCTCCCGGACAGGAGGTATAAGTAAGTTCTTC.

This rearrangement joins TRBV20-1 to TRBJ2-1; TRBD2 matches at 16 bases. The V gene end was trimmed by 2 bases and the J gene end by 1 base; junction bases not matched to a gene: 8. This CDR3 has 19 amino acids. Germline-derived CDR1 and CDR2 are DFQATT and SNEGSKA (reference sequence). Here the CDR3 DNA reads TGCAGTGCTAGACCCCAGAGGGGACTAGCGGGAGGGTCCTACAATGAGCAGTTCTTC. Translated, it gives CSARPQRGLAGGSYNEQFF.

This clonotype has just a few counts. This chain connects TRBV7-2 to TRBJ2-6; no definite D call. Germline CDR1 SGHTA, CDR2 FQGNSA. The V gene lost 2 bases and the J gene lost 1 base, with 6 bases spanning the gap. The length of the CDR3 is 15 residues. Here the CDR3 reads CASSLILSGANVLTF. The CDR3 DNA sequence: TGTGCCAGCAGCTTAATCCTATCTGGGGCCAACGTCCTGACTTTC.

The chain carries TRBV29-1 and TRBJ1-2; a weak D match, TRBD1 (6 bases). Germline V gene data show CDR1 as SQVTM and CDR2 as ANQGSEA. V dropped 3 bases and J dropped 8 bases, with 10 bases sitting between them. The CDR3 length is 11 residues. CDR3 bases: TGCAGCGTTGACAGGGGCGGAGGCTACACCTTC. This codes for CSVDRGGGYTF.

This clonotype was counted at least ten times. V gene TRBV29-1 combines with J gene TRBJ2-7, with 12 nucleotides matching TRBD2. Germline loops: CDR1 SQVTM, CDR2 ANQGSEA. Germline trimming cut 6 bases from V and 3 bases from J; bases unmatched to any gene: 6. The CDR3 consists of 14 residues. In DNA form, the CDR3 reads TGCAGCGTCTCAACACTAGCGGGAGGCTACGAGCAGTACTTC. Amino acids: CSVSTLAGGYEQYF.

This clonotype was found many times. This rearrangement joins TRBV12-3 or TRBV12-4 to TRBJ2-4; the match to TRBD2 covers 9 bases. The CDR3 runs to 14 residues. V shed 5 bases, J shed 8 bases, and the junction held 7 bases outside the gene matches. The CDR3 here is CASSRGRVRDIQYF. For the CDR3, the DNA is TGTGCCAGCAGTCGCGGGAGGGTGAGAGACATTCAGTACTTC.

The sample holds a few counts of this clonotype. The rearrangement joins TRBV4-2 to TRBJ2-1; D is unresolved. The CDR3 contains 13 residues. V lost 0 bases to trimming and J lost 9 bases, with 9 bases between them. In germline, CDR1 is LGHNA, CDR2 YNFKEQ. In nucleotides, the CDR3 is TGTGCCAGCAGCCAAGATATGGGTCCTGAGCAGTTCTTC. Its protein is CASSQDMGPEQFF.

This clonotype was seen more than once but under ten times. The rearrangement links TRBV10-3 to TRBJ2-2; D unresolved. Germline assignment: CDR1 ENHRY and CDR2 SYGVKD. The CDR3 runs 16 residues. Trimming cost V 0 bases and J 0 bases, with 8 bases left between them. The chain's CDR3 is CAISESDTSNTGELFF. The CDR3 bases are TGTGCCATCAGTGAGTCAGACACCTCGAACACCGGGGAGCTGTTTTTT.

This clonotype was counted many times. This sequence joins TRBV20-1 and TRBJ2-7; TRBD1 matches at 9 bases. Germline lookup yields CDR1 DFQATT and CDR2 SNEGSKA (reference sequence). The CDR3 length is 12 residues. With 4 bases clipped from V and 3 bases from J, the junction kept 1 base outside the gene matches. CDR3 amino acids: CSATDRGYEQYF. The CDR3 bases are TGCAGTGCTACGGACAGGGGCTACGAGCAGTACTTC.

This clonotype was seen at least ten times. The chain is built from TRBV6-5 and TRBJ2-1; D unresolved. There are 14 residues in the CDR3. The germline CDR1 and CDR2 sequences are MNHEY and SVGAGI. The V and J ends lost 2 bases and 7 bases respectively, with 12 bases between them. For the CDR3, the DNA is TGTGCCAGCAGTTACCCGTCTGGTGGTAATGAGCAGTTCTTC. It codes for CASSYPSGGNEQFF.

The rearrangement joins TRBV30 to TRBJ2-2; tentatively, D is TRBD1 or TRBD2 (5 bases each). Per germline, CDR1 GTSNPN and CDR2 SVGIG (reference sequence). This CDR3 comprises 16 residues. V was shortened by 0 bases and J by 3 bases, with 14 bases between the two germline ends. This CDR3 reads CAWSVFIEGHTGELFF. The CDR3 bases are TGTGCCTGGAGTGTATTTATTGAGGGGCACACCGGGGAGCTGTTTTTT.

This chain joins TRBV5-1 and TRBJ1-2, with TRBD1 identical over 11 bases. The J segment lost 4 bases and the V segment lost 4 bases, leaving 3 bases of the junction unmatched. The CDR3 contains 14 residues. The V gene's germline CDR1 is SGHRS and CDR2 YFSETQ. The CDR3 sequence: CASSTDRGPYGYTF. The CDR3 nucleotides are TGCGCCAGCAGCACGGACAGGGGGCCCTATGGCTACACCTTC.

The chain employs TRBV6-5 and TRBJ2-2; the D is unclear. The CDR3 consists of 11 residues. The germline V and J ends were trimmed by 8 bases and 5 bases, with 6 bases remaining between them. The germline CDR1 and CDR2 sequences are MNHEY and SVGAGI. The CDR3 is CASATTGELFF. For the CDR3, the DNA is TGTGCCAGCGCCACGACCGGGGAGCTGTTTTTT.

This clonotype was counted at least ten times. V usage is TRBV6-1 and J usage is TRBJ2-7, with D maybe TRBD1 (5 bases). V lost 0 bases and J 2 bases, leaving 11 bases between the germline ends. Germline CDR1 MNHNS, CDR2 SASEGT. The CDR3 is 15 residues long. CDR3 amino acids: CASSEAGAATYEQYF. CDR3 DNA sequence: TGTGCCAGCAGTGAAGCAGGGGCCGCCACCTACGAGCAGTACTTC.

In its sample, this clonotype was seen a few times. V gene TRBV5-1 combines with J gene TRBJ2-2; D remains unclear. This CDR3 has 11 residues. V was pared by 7 bases and J by 8 bases, with 9 bases between. Germline values: CDR1 SGHRS, CDR2 YFSETQ. This CDR3 is CASGVQGELFF. The CDR3 DNA is TGCGCCAGCGGAGTACAGGGGGAGCTGTTTTTT.